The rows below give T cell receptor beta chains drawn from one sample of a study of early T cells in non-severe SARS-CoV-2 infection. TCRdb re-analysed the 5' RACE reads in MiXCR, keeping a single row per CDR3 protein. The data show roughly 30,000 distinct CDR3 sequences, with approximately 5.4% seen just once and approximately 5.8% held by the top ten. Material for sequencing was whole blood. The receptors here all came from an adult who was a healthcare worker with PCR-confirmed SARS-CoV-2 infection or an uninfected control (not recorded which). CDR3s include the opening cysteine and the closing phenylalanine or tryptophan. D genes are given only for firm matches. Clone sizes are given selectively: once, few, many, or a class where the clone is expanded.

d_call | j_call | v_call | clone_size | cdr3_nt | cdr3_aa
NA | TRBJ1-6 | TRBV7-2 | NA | TGTGCCAGCAGCCAAGGCCACCCTTCTGGTCTTCCATCACCCCTCCACTTT | CASSQGHPSGLPSPLHF
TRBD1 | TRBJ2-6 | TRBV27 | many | TGTGCCAGCGGGCCCGGGACAGGCTATGGATCCGGGGCCAACGTCCTGACTTTC | CASGPGTGYGSGANVLTF
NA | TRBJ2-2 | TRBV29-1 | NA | TGCAGCGGGGGAAGATCGAACACCGGGGAGCTGTTTTTT | CSGGRSNTGELFF
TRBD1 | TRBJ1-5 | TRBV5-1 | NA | TGCGCCAGCAGCCTGGGGACAGGCGAGCAGCCCCAGCATTTT | CASSLGTGEQPQHF
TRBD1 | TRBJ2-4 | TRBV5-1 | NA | TGCGCCAGCAGTTTGGGACAGCAAAACATTCAGTACTTC | CASSLGQQNIQYF
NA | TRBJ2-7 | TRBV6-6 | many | TGTGCCAGCAGTTATGAGGGGGGGTGGCACGAGCAGTACTTC | CASSYEGGWHEQYF
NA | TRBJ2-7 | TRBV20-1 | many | TGCAGTGCCGGACTCCATTACGAGCAGTACTTC | CSAGLHYEQYF
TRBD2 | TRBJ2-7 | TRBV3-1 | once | TGTGCCAGCAGCCAAACAGCGGGAGCCCGCGAGCAGTACTTC | CASSQTAGAREQYF
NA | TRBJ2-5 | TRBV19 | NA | TGTGCCAGTAGCCAGTCTTCAGGGGTATTGGAGACCCAGTACTTC | CASSQSSGVLETQYF
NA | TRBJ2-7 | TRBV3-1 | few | TGTGCCAGCAGCCGCAGGGGACGATCCTACGAGCAGTACTTC | CASSRRGRSYEQYF
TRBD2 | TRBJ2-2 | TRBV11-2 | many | TGTGCCAGCAGCTTCCTAGCGGGAGCTCCTGGGGAGCTGTTTTTT | CASSFLAGAPGELFF
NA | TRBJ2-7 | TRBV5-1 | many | TGCGCCAGCAGCTCAACCGGCCCCTACGAGCAGTACTTC | CASSSTGPYEQYF
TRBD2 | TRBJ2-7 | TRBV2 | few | TGTGCCAGCACCGGGACTAGCGGGAGGGCCTACGAGCAGTACTTC | CASTGTSGRAYEQYF
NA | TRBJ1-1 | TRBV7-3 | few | TGTGCCAGCAGCTTACGTTGGAACACTGAAGCTTTCTTT | CASSLRWNTEAFF
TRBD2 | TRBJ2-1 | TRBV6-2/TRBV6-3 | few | TGTGCCAGCAGAAATAGCGGGAGGACCTACAATGAGCAGTTCTTC | CASRNSGRTYNEQFF
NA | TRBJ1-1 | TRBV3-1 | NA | TGTGCCAGCAGCCAAGCTGGAGGGGCGAGGACTGAAGCTTTCTTT | CASSQAGGARTEAFF
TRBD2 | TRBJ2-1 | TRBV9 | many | TGTGCCAGCAGCCCCGAGGTGGGCGGGAGCTCCTACAATGAGCAGTTCTTC | CASSPEVGGSSYNEQFF
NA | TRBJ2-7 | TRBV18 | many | TGTGCCAGCTCACCCGGTAGAAACGAGCAGTACTTC | CASSPGRNEQYF